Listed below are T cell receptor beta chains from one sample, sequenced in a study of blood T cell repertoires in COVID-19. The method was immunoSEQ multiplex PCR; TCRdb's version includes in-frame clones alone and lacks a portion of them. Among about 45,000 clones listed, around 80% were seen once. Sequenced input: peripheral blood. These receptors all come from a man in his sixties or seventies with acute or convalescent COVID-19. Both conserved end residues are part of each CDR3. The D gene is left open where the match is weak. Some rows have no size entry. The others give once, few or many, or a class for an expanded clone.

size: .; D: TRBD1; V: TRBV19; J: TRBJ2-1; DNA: TGTGCCAGTAGAAAACAGGGGGCAAGTGGAAATGAGCAGTTCTTC; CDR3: CASRKQGASGNEQFF
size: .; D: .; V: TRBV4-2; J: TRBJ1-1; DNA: TGTGCCAGCAGCCAAGAGGCCCACGGGTACACTGAAGCTTTCTTT; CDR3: CASSQEAHGYTEAFF
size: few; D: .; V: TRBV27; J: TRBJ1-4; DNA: TGTGCCAGCGGGGGAGGGGCGCTGGTTGAAAAACTGTTTTTT; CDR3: CASGGGALVEKLFF
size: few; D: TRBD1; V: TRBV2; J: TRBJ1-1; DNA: TGTGCCAGCAGGGCAGACAGGGTAGTGGGGGCTTTCTTT; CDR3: CASRADRVVGAFF
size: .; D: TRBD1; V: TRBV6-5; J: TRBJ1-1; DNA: TGTGCCAGCAGTTATAAAGGGACAGGGCAAGCTTTCTTT; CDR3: CASSYKGTGQAFF
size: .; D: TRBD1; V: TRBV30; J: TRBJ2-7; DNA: TGTGCCTTAATAACAGGGGGGTACGAGCAGTACTTC; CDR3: CALITGGYEQYF
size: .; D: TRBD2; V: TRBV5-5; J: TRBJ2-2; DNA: TGTGCCAGCAGCTTGGACGGGTCTAGCGGGGTGAACACCGGGGAGCTGTTTTTT; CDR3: CASSLDGSSGVNTGELFF
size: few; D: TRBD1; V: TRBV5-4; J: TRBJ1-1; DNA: TGTGCCAGCAGCTCCGGACAGGGATCCACTGAAGCTTTCTTT; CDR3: CASSSGQGSTEAFF
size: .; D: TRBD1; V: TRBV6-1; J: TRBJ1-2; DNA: TGTGCCAGCAGTGAAATGGGGATCGGGACAGGCTATGGCTACACCTTC; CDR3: CASSEMGIGTGYGYTF
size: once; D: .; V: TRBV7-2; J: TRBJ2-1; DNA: TGTGCCAGCAGCTCTGTCGGGGGAGCGGTGGGCAATGAGCAGTTCTTC; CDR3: CASSSVGGAVGNEQFF
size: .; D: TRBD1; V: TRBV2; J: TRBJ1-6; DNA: TGTGCCTCCAAGGGACAGGGTGGAAATTCACCCCTCCACTTT; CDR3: CASKGQGGNSPLHF
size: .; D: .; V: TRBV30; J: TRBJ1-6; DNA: TGTGCCTGGAGCGGCGGGGGAGGAGAAAATTCACCCCTCCACTTT; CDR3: CAWSGGGGENSPLHF
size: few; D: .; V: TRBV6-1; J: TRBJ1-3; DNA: TGTGCCAGCAGTGATGCCCGGGGTTCTGGAAACACCATATATTTT; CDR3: CASSDARGSGNTIYF
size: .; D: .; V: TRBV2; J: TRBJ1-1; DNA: TGTGCCAGCTCATTAAGAGACAGTCGGAGAGCTTTCTTT; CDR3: CASSLRDSRRAFF
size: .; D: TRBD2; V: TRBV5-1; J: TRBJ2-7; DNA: TGCGCCAGCAGCTTACGTAGCGGGGGGGCCCAGTACTTC; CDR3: CASSLRSGGAQYF
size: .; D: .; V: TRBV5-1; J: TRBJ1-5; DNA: TGCGCCAGCAGCTTGTACGAGGATCAGCCCCAGCATTTT; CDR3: CASSLYEDQPQHF
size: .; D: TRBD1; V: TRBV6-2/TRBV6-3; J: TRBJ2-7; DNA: TGTGCCAGCAGCAAAATCGGACAGGGGGTACCCTACGAGCAGTACTTC; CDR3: CASSKIGQGVPYEQYF
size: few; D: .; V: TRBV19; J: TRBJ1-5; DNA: TGTGCCAGTAACGACAGCGGGGGCAATCAGCCCCAGCATTTT; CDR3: CASNDSGGNQPQHF
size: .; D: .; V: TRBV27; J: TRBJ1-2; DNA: TGTGCCAGCAGCATTAATTGGGGAGGGTTTGGTGGCTACACCTTC; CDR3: CASSINWGGFGGYTF
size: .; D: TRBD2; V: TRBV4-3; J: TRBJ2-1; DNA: TGCGCCAGCAGCCAAGACGGGTCGACTAGCGGGGTTTCACATGAGCAGTTCTTC; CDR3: CASSQDGSTSGVSHEQFF
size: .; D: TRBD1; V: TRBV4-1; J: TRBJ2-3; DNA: TGCGCCAGCAGCCAGGGACAGTACGCAGATACGCAGTATTTT; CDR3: CASSQGQYADTQYF
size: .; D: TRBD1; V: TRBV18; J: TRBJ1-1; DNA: TGTGCCAGCTCACCGCCCGGACAGGGAAACACTGAAGCTTTCTTT; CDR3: CASSPPGQGNTEAFF
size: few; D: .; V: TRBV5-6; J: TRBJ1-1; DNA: TGTGCCAGCAGCTGGGGAGGGGGAGTCACTGAAGCTTTCTTT; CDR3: CASSWGGGVTEAFF
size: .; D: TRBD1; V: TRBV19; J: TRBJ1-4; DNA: TGTGCCAGTAGTAGGACAGGGGTGGATGAAAAACTGTTTTTT; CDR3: CASSRTGVDEKLFF
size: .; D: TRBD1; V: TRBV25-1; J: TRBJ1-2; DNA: TGTGCCAGCAAAGGGGGACAGAGGCAAACCTTC; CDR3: CASKGGQRQTF
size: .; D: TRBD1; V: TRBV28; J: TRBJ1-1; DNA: TGTGCCAGCAGTCGACAGGGGGCGCGCACTGAAGCTTTCTTT; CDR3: CASSRQGARTEAFF
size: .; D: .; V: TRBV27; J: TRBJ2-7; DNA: TGTGCCAGCAGTTTACAGGGGGGCCCCTACGAGCAGTACTTC; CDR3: CASSLQGGPYEQYF
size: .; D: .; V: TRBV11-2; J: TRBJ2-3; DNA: TGTGCCAGCAGCTCCGCCCTCCGTGGGCAGGGAGATACGCAGTATTTT; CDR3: CASSSALRGQGDTQYF
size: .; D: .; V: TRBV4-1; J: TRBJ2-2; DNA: TGCGCCAGCAGCCAAGATAGAACCACCGGGGAGCTGTTTTTT; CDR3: CASSQDRTTGELFF
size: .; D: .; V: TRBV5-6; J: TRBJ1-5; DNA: TGTGCCAGCAGCACTCTTTATCAGCCCCAGCATTTT; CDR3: CASSTLYQPQHF
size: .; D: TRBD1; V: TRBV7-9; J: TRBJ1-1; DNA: TGTGCCAGCAGCTCCGGACAGGGTAAGGTTGGAACTGAAGCTTTCTTT; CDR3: CASSSGQGKVGTEAFF
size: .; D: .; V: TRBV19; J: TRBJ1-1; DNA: TGTGCCAGTAGTATGCAGGGGCTTAGGGCTTTCTTT; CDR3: CASSMQGLRAFF
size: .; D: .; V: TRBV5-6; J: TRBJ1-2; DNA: TGTGCCAGCAGCTCCCTGGGAGTTTCCCGCCCTTACTATGGCTACACCTTC; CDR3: CASSSLGVSRPYYGYTF